The 18 T cell receptor beta chains given below trace back to one sample, sequenced in a study of breast tumors, draining lymph nodes, adjacent tissues. Breast cancer patients provided tissue from their axillary draining lymph nodes. TCRdb independently ran MiXCR on the multiplex PCR reads; one entry per CDR3 protein. The sample carries fewer than 90,000 distinct CDR3 sequences, 25% to 35% recorded once. The specimen was axillary lymph node tissue. Every receptor here comes from a female donor with breast cancer. Some clones in this sample may be carry-over from other donors' samples.

This clonotype was seen repeatedly, ten times or more. The chain joins TRBV6-5 to TRBJ2-3; D unresolved. Germline-derived CDR1 and CDR2 are MNHEY and SVGAGI. The CDR3 length is 14 residues. V was pared by 2 bases and J by 0 bases, with 6 bases between. This chain's CDR3 is CASSYRASTDTQYF. The CDR3 bases are TGTGCCAGCAGTTACCGTGCTAGCACAGATACGCAGTATTTT.

This clonotype was recorded at least ten times. The chain employs TRBV12-3 or TRBV12-4 and TRBJ1-5, with unresolved D. With 2 bases removed from V and 8 bases from J, the gap between germline ends came to 19 bases. The CDR3 is 16 amino acids. CDR3 amino acids: CASSLPPGNNMEPQHF. CDR3 sequence (DNA): TGTGCCAGCAGTTTACCACCGGGCAACAACATGGAGCCCCAGCATTTT.

Many counts were recorded for this clonotype. The chain carries TRBV19 and TRBJ1-5, with D maybe TRBD1 (5 bases). V gave up 8 bases and J gave up 5 bases, with 16 bases separating them. CDR1 is LNHDA and CDR2 is SQIVND in the germline V gene (reference sequence). The CDR3 extends over 14 amino acids. The CDR3 DNA sequence: TGTGCCAGTGCAGGGTTCGTAACCCATCAGCCCCAGCATTTT. Its protein is CASAGFVTHQPQHF.

In the case of this clonotype: A much larger clone sits a single nucleotide away, making a read error possible. The chain employs TRBV25-1 and TRBJ1-1; D gene uncertain. There are 14 residues in the CDR3. Per the germline V gene, CDR1 is MGHDK and CDR2 is SYGVNS. In DNA form, the CDR3 reads TGTGCCAGCAAAGCTAACCCGTGGAACACTGAAGCTTCCTTT. Its protein product is CASKANPWNTEASF.

The rearrangement uses TRBV7-2 and TRBJ2-3; the D gene is possibly TRBD2 (5 bases). CDR1 and CDR2 (germline): SGHTA, FQGNSA. The CDR3 has 15 amino acids. Trimming removed 6 bases at V and 10 bases at J, with 23 bases between. Here the CDR3 reads CASSPLWSSGQAQYF. The CDR3 DNA sequence: TGTGCCAGCAGTCCACTCTGGTCCAGCGGCCAGGCGCAGTATTTT.

This clonotype showed up many times. The V call is TRBV16, the J call TRBJ2-5; a possible D gene is TRBD1 (5 bases). This CDR3 has 14 amino acids. V lost 8 bases to trimming and J lost 5 bases, with 18 bases between them. From germline, CDR1 is KGHSY and CDR2 FQNENV. CDR3 nucleotides: TGTGCCAGCCTCCCCCGGCAGGGCGGTGAGACCCAGTACTTC. This translates into CASLPRQGGETQYF.

Worth noting for this clonotype: It may be a read error: a sequence one base away is much more abundant. The CDR3 protein is CAGSPRQSGTEAFF. The CDR3 bases are TGTGCCGGCAGTCCTAGACAGTCGGGCACTGAAGCTTTCTTT. The chain links TRBV7-9 to TRBJ1-1, with D possibly being TRBD1 (5 bases). This CDR3 comprises 14 residues. Germline values: CDR1 SEHNR, CDR2 FQNEAQ (reference sequence). Variable domain in full (rest from reference TRBV7-9 and TRBJ1-1): DTGVSQNPRHKITKRGQNVTFRCDPISEHNRLYWYRQTLGQGPEFLTYFQNEAQLEKSRLLSDRFSAERPKGSFSTLEIQRTEQGDSAMYLCAGSPRQSGTEAFFGQGTRLTVV.

This clonotype appeared many times. This chain's CDR3 is CASNRDIRYQETQYF. The CDR3 coding sequence is TGTGCCAGTAACCGGGACATCAGGTACCAAGAGACCCAGTACTTC. The V and J genes are TRBV6-1 and TRBJ2-5, with D tentatively TRBD1 (6 bases). CDR1 is MNHNS, CDR2 SASEGT, per germline. CDR3 length: 15 amino acids. Trimming pared 9 bases from V and 0 bases from J, leaving 17 bases between.

This clonotype occurred many times. The chain recombines TRBV4-3 with TRBJ2-3, with TRBD2 matching 9 bases. Germline assignment: CDR1 LGHNA and CDR2 YSLEER. The CDR3 contains 18 residues. V dropped 0 bases and J dropped 1; count of bases not matched to a gene: 8. Written as DNA, the CDR3 is TGCGCCAGCAGCCAAGATTTAGCGGGAGCTGGACGCACAGATACGCAGTATTTT. It encodes CASSQDLAGAGRTDTQYF.

This clonotype occurred many times. The gene calls are TRBV15 and TRBJ1-5; D possibly corresponds to TRBD1 (5 bases). Germline CDR1 LNHNV, CDR2 YYDKDF (reference sequence). V dropped 0 bases and J dropped 8 bases, with 14 bases sitting between them. The CDR3 is 15 residues long. CDR3 sequence (DNA): TGTGCCACCAGCAGAGATTCCTCGGGGGGTGAGCCCCAGCATTTT. It is translated as CATSRDSSGGEPQHF.

This clonotype was counted only a few times. A read error may explain this, as a much larger clone is one base away. The CDR3 does not end in the conserved phenylalanine or tryptophan, so this is likely a read error. The rearrangement joins TRBV6-9 to TRBJ2-1, with 7 positions matching TRBD1. V dropped 6 bases and J dropped 2; count of bases not matched to a gene: 7. Germline V lookup: CDR1 MNHGY, CDR2 SVAAGI. CDR3 length equals 15 residues. This CDR3 reads CASSSTGFPYNEQFL. In DNA, the CDR3 is TGTGCCAGCAGCTCGACAGGGTTCCCCTACAATGAGCAGTTCCTC.

This clonotype was found many times. J is TRBJ1-4 and V is TRBV9, with a weak D call TRBD1 (6 bases). The CDR3 loop spans 15 amino acids. From germline, CDR1 is SGDLS and CDR2 YYNGEE. Trimming pared 1 base from V and 7 bases from J, leaving 14 bases between. CDR3: CASSVMGAGGEKLFF. The CDR3 DNA follows: TGTGCCAGCAGCGTAATGGGGGCTGGTGGTGAAAAACTGTTTTTT.

This chain links TRBV27 with TRBJ2-1, with TRBD2 matching over 8 bases. The ends lost 3 bases at V and 7 bases at J; junction bases unmatched: 11. CDR3 size: 16 residues. Germline V gene data show CDR1 as MNHEY and CDR2 as SMNVEV (reference sequence). The CDR3 sequence is CASSLGRGRFGNEQFF. CDR3 nucleotide sequence: TGTGCCAGCAGTTTGGGGCGCGGGAGGTTTGGGAATGAGCAGTTCTTC.

This clonotype was counted at least ten times. The chain is built from TRBV28 and TRBJ1-3; D unclear. Germline-derived CDR1 and CDR2 are MDHEN and SYDVKM. CDR3 size: 13 residues. Trimming left V 7 bases short and J 4 bases short, with 11 bases between. The CDR3 loop reads CASILSTGNTIYF. CDR3 DNA: TGTGCCAGCATCCTATCGACCGGAAACACCATATATTTT. The entire variable domain, with the rest obtained from reference TRBV28 and TRBJ1-3, is as follows: DVKVTQSSRYLVKRTGEKVFLECVQDMDHENMFWYRQDPGLGLRLIYFSYDVKMKEKGDIPEGYSVSREKKERFSLILESASTNQTSMYLCASILSTGNTIYFGEGSWLTVV.

The chain has TRBV4-3 and TRBJ1-1; tentative D call: TRBD1 (6 bases). The germline V gene has CDR1 LGHNA and CDR2 YSLEER. V was cut by 3 bases and J by 6 bases, with 17 bases left in between. The CDR3 totals 15 residues. The DNA for the CDR3 is TGCGCCAGCAGCCAGGCCCCGGGACAAAAGGCTGAAGCTTTCTTT. This gives the protein CASSQAPGQKAEAFF.

On this clonotype: A much larger clone lies one base from this, so it may be a read error. This rearrangement joins TRBV6-6 to TRBJ1-2; possibly TRBD1 for D (5 bases). Trimming pared 5 bases from V and 6 bases from J, leaving 13 bases between. CDR1 MNHNY and CDR2 SVGAGI come from the germline V gene (reference sequence). The CDR3 loop spans 13 amino acids. CDR3 loop: CASSHEGVHGYTF. CDR3 nucleotide sequence: TGTGCCAGCAGTCACGAAGGGGTTCATGGCTACACCTTC.

This clonotype was recorded at least ten times. The chain couples TRBV30 to TRBJ2-6; no clear D gene. Germline V CDR1 and CDR2: GTSNPN, SVGIG (reference sequence). The length of the CDR3 is 16 residues. V was pared by 0 bases and J by 0 bases, with 9 bases between. The CDR3 nucleotides read TGTGCCTGGAGTGTAACGGCCCTCTCTGGGGCCAACGTCCTGACTTTC. It specifies CAWSVTALSGANVLTF. Full variable domain (missing parts from reference TRBV30 and TRBJ2-6): SQTIHQWPATLVQPVGSPLSLECTVEGTSNPNLYWYRQAAGRGLQLLFYSVGIGQISSEVPQNLSASRPQDRQFILSSKKLLLSDSGFYLCAWSVTALSGANVLTFGAGSRLTVL.

About this clonotype itself: This may be a read error, as it is one base from a much larger clone. The chain employs TRBV30 and TRBJ2-3, with 7 bases that match TRBD1. CDR3 length: 13 residues. Germline V CDR1 and CDR2: GTSNPN, SVGIG (reference sequence). V shed 3 bases, J shed 5 bases, and the junction held 5 bases outside the gene matches. The CDR3 DNA sequence: TGTGCCTGGAGGGGAAGGGGGCGAGATACGCAGTATTTT. As protein: CAWRGRGRDTQYF.